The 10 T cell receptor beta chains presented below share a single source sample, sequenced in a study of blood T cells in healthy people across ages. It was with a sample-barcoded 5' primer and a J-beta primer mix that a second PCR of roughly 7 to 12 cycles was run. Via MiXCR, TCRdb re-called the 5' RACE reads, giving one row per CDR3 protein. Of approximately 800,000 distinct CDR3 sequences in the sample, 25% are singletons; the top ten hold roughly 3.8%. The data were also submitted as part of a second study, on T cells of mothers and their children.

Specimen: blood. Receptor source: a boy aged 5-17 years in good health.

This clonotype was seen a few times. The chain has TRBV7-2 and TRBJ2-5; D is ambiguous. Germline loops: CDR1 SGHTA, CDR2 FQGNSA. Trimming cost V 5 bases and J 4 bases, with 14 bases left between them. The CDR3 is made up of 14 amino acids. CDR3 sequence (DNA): TGTGCCAGCAGCCACGGATGGGTAACAGAGACCCAGTACTTC. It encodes CASSHGWVTETQYF.

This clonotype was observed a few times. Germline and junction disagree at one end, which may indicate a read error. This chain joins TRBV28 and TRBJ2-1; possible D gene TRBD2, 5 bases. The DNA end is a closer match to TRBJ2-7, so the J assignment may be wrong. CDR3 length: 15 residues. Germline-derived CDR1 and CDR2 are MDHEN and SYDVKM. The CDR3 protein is CASSLSGVGKPEQYF. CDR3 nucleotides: TGTGCCAGCAGCTTATCCGGGGTGGGGAAACCCGAGCAGTACTTC.

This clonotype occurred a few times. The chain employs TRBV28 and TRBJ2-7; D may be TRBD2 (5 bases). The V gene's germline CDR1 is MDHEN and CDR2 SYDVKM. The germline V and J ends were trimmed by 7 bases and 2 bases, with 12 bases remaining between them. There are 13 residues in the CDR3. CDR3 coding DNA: TGTGCCAGCAACGGCGGGCACACCTACGAGCAGTACTTC. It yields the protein CASNGGHTYEQYF.

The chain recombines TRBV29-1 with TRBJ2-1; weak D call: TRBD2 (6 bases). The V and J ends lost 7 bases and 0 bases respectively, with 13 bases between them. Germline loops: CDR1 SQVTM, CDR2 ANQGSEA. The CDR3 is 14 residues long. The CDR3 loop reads CSAWRESSYNEQFF. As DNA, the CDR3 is TGCAGCGCCTGGAGGGAGAGCTCCTACAATGAGCAGTTCTTC.

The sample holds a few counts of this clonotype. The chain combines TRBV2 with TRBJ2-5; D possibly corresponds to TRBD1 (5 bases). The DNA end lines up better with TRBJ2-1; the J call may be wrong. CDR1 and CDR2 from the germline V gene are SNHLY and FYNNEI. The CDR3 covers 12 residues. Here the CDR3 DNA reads TGTGCCAGCAGTGAAATGGGGCATGAGCAGTTCTTC. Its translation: CASSEMGHEQFF.

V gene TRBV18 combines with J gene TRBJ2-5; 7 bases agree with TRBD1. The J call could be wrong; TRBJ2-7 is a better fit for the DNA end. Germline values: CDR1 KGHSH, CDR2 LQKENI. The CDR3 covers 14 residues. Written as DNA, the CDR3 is TGTGCCAGCTCGACAGGACAGGATTCCTACGAGCAGTACTTC. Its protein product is CASSTGQDSYEQYF.

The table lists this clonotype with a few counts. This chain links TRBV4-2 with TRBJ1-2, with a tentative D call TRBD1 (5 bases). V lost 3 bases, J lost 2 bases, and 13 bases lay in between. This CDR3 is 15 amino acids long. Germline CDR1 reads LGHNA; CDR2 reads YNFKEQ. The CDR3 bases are TGTGCCAGCAGCCACCCCGGGGCAGGGAACTATGGCTACACCTTC. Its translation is CASSHPGAGNYGYTF.

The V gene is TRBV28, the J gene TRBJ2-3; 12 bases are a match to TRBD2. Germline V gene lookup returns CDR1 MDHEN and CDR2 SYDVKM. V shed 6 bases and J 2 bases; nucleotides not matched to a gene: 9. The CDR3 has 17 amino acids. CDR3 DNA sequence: TGTGCCAGCAGGCTAAGACTAGCGGGAGACCTCACAGATACGCAGTATTTT. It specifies CASRLRLAGDLTDTQYF.

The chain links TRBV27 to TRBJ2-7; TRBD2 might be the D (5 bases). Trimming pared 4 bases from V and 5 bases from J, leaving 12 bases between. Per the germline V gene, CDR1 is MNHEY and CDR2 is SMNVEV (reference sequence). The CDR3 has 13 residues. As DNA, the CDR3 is TGTGCCAGCAGTTCCCTACTAGACAACGAGCAGTACTTC. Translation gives CASSSLLDNEQYF.

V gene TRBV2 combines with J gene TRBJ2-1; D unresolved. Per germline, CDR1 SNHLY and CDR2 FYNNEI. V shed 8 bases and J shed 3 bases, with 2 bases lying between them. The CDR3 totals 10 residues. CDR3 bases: TGTGCCAGCTTCTACAATGAGCAGTTCTTC. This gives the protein CASFYNEQFF.